One and the same sample provided the 3 T cell receptor beta chains below, sequenced in a study of CD8+ T cells in alopecia areata. RNA was isolated and reverse transcribed to cDNA, the sequencing template. TCRdb's copy holds only in-frame clones and misses some; the assay was immunoSEQ multiplex PCR. The table has around 140,000 clones, about 50% seen once. The sequencing here drew on CD8+ T cells sorted from blood, taken at week 0. Receptors were obtained from a human donor with alopecia areata.

The rearrangement links TRBV13 to TRBJ2-3; tentatively, D is TRBD2 (6 bases). V was shortened by 3 bases and J by 4 bases, with 17 bases between the two germline ends. This CDR3 is 16 amino acids long. Per germline, CDR1 PRHDT and CDR2 FYEKMQ (reference sequence). The CDR3 loop reads CASSFRGTPGADTQYF. CDR3 DNA: TGTGCCAGCAGCTTCCGGGGGACTCCGGGAGCAGATACGCAGTATTTT.

The chain carries TRBV9 and TRBJ2-2; maybe TRBD1 (6 bases). Germline CDR1 reads SGDLS; CDR2 reads YYNGEE. V lost 3 bases and J lost 10, with 7 bases in between. This CDR3 is 11 amino acids long. The CDR3 reads CASSGGQELFF. The CDR3 DNA follows: TGTGCCAGCAGCGGGGGACAGGAGCTGTTTTTT.

The rearrangement joins TRBV25-1 to TRBJ2-1; a possible D gene is TRBD1 (6 bases). Germline CDR1 reads MGHDK; CDR2 reads SYGVNS. Trimming removed 1 base from V and 8 bases from J, with 12 bases in between. The CDR3 loop spans 14 amino acids. The CDR3 protein is CASSEFEGEYEQFF. The CDR3 DNA reads TGTGCCAGCAGTGAATTCGAGGGGGAATATGAGCAGTTCTTC.